Below, one T cell receptor (beta chain) is given with its context. The protocol was immunoSEQ multiplex PCR, while the TCRdb copy is restricted to in-frame clones and leaves out a portion. Found here are more than 95,000 clones, approximately 74% of them singletons; the top ten hold around 5.9%. Germline V gene sequence: CDR1 SGHRS, CDR2 YFSETQ. This CDR3 comprises 18 residues. V was cut by 0 bases and J by 7 bases, with 20 bases left in between. The entry originates in a study of blood T cell repertoires in COVID-19. On the study more broadly: From the United States, Italy and Spain came samples of acute and convalescent COVID-19. T cells, B-cell-depleted T cells, or PBMCs supplied cDNA or gDNA.

This clonotype originated in a man between 60 and 70 years old with acute or convalescent COVID-19. The chain has TRBV5-1 and TRBJ1-6; tentatively, D is TRBD1 (5 bases). Sequenced: peripheral blood. CDR3 loop: CASSLAVVIGGINSPLHF. The CDR3 DNA reads TGCGCCAGCAGCTTGGCCGTCGTGATCGGGGGAATAAATTCACCCCTCCACTTT. The variable domain in full, completed from reference TRBV5-1 and TRBJ1-6, reads KAGVTQTPRYLIKTRGQQVTLSCSPISGHRSVSWYQQTPGQGLQFLFEYFSETQRNKGNFPGRFSGRQFSNSRSEMNVSTLELGDSALYLCASSLAVVIGGINSPLHFGNGTRLTVT.